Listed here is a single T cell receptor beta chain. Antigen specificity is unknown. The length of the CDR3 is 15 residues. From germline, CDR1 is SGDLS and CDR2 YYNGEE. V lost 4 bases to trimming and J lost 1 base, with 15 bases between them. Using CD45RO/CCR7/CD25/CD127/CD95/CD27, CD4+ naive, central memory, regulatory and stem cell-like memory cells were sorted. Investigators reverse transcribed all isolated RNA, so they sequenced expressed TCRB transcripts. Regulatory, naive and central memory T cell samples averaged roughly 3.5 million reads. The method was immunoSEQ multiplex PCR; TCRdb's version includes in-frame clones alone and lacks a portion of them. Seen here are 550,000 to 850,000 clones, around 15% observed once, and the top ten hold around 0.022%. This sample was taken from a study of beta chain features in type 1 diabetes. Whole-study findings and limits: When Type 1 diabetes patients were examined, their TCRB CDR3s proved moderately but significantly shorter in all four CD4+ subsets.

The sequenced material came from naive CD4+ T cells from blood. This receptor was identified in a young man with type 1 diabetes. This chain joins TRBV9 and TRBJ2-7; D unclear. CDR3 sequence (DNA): TGTGCCAGCAGCCCTAACATTGACTGGTCCTACGAGCAGTACTTC. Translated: CASSPNIDWSYEQYF.